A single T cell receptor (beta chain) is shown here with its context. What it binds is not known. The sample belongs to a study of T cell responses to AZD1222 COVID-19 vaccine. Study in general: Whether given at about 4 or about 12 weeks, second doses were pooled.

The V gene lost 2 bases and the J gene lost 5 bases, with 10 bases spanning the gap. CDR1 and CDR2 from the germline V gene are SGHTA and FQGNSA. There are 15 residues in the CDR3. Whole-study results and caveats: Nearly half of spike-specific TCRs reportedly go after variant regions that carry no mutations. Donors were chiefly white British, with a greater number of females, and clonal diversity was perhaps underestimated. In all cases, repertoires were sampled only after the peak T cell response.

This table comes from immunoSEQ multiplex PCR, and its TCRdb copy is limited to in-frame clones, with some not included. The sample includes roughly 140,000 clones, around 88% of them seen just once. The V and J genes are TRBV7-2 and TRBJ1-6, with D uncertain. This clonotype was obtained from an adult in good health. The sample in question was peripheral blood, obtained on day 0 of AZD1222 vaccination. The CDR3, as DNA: TGTGCCAGCAGCTTATTGGCAGCAGATAATTCACCCCTCCACTTT. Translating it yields CASSLLAADNSPLHF.